This TCR beta chain originates from a study of T cell repertoires in cytomegalovirus infection. Background on the study: Based on public TCR beta signatures, there were indications of CMV infection and of a matching HLA type. Broader study findings: Cumulative frequency (of public TCR beta family members) identified carriers of CMV plus the relevant HLA. HLA-C-restricted CMV clonotypes gave the most frequent clonotype in two of eight donors.

Trimming pared 4 bases from V and 4 bases from J, leaving 14 bases between. CDR3 length: 15 residues. Germline CDR1 and CDR2: SEHNR and FQNEAQ (reference sequence). Note on this clonotype: Its cognate antigen is unknown.

Each CDR3 protein gets one entry after TCRdb re-called the reads with MiXCR. The data contain approximately 550,000 distinct CDR3 sequences, 16% of them seen just once; the ten biggest clones take up about 24%. Input material: CD8+ T cells from PBMCs. This sequence originates from a human donor in good health (CMV status not recorded). Some clones in this sample may be carry-over from other donors' samples. V gene TRBV7-9 combines with J gene TRBJ2-1, with D perhaps TRBD2 (5 bases). CDR3 DNA sequence: TGTGCCAGCAGCTCAAGGGAGCATTCTTACAATGAGCAGTTCTTC. It codes for CASSSREHSYNEQFF.